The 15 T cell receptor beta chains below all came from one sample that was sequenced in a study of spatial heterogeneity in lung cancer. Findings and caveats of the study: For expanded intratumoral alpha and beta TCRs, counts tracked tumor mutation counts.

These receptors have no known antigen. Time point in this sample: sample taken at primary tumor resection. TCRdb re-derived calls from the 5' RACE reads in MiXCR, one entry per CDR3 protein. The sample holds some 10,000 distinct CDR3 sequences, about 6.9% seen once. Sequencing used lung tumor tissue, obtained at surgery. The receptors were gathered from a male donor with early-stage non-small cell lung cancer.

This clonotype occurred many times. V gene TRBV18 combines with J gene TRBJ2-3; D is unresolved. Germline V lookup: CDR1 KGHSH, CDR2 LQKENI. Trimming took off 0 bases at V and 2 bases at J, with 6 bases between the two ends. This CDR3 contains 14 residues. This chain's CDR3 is CASSPPGPTDTQYF. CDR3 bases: TGTGCCAGCTCACCACCTGGACCCACAGATACGCAGTATTTT.

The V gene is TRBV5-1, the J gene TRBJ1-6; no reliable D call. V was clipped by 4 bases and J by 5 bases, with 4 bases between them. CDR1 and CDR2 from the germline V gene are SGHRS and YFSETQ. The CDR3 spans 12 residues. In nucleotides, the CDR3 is TGCGCCAGCAGCGAAGATAATTCACCCCTCCACTTT. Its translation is CASSEDNSPLHF.

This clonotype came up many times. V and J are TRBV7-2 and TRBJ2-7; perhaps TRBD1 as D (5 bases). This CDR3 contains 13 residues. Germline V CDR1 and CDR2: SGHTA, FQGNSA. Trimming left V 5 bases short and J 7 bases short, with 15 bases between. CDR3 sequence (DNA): TGTGCCAGCAGCACCAGGGCAAGGTCGGAGCAGTACGTC. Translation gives CASSTRARSEQYV.

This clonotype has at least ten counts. The CDR3 region has the DNA TGCAGTGCTCCAAGACTAGCGGGGGGCCCCGGGGAGCTGTTTTTT. Translating gives CSAPRLAGGPGELFF. The rearrangement joins TRBV20-1 to TRBJ2-2; 13 bases line up with TRBD2. This CDR3 spans 15 amino acids. Per the germline V gene, CDR1 is DFQATT and CDR2 is SNEGSKA (reference sequence). J lost 6 bases, V lost 5 bases, and 6 bases had no gene match.

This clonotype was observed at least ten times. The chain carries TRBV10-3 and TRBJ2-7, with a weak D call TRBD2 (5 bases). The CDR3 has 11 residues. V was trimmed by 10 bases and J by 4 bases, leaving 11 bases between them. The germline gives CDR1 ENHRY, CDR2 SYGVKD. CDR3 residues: CATGVLYEQYF. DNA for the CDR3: TGTGCCACCGGGGTCTTATACGAGCAGTACTTC.

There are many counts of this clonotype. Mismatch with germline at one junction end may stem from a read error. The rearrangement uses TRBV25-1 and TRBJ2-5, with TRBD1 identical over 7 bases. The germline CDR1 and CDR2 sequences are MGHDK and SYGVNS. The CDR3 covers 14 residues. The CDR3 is CSSSDRDRQETQYF. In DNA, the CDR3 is TGTTCCAGCAGTGATAGGGACAGACAAGAGACCCAGTACTTC.

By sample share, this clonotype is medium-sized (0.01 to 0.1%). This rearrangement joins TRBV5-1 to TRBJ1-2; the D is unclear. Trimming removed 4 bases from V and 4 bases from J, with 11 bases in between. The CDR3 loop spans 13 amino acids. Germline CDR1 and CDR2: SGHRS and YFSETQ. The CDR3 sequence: CASSREQLYGYTF. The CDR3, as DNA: TGCGCCAGCAGCAGGGAACAGCTCTATGGCTACACCTTC. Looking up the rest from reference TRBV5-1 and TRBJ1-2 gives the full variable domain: KAGVTQTPRYLIKTRGQQVTLSCSPISGHRSVSWYQQTPGQGLQFLFEYFSETQRNKGNFPGRFSGRQFSNSRSEMNVSTLELGDSALYLCASSREQLYGYTFGSGTRLTVV.

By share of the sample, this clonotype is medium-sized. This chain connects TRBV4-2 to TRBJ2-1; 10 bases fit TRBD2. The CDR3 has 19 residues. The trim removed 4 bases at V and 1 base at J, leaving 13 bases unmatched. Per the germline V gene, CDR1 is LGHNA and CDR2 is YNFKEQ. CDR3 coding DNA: TGTGCCAGCAGCCCAGGCGGGCTAGCGGGGGCTCCGTCCTACAATGAGCAGTTCTTC. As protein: CASSPGGLAGAPSYNEQFF.

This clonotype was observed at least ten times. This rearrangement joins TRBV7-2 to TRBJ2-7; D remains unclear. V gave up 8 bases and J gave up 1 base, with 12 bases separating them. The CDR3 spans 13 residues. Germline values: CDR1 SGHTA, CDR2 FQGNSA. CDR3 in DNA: TGTGCCAGCTCCCCCCCCGAGTCCTACGAGCAGTACGTC. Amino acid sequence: CASSPPESYEQYV.

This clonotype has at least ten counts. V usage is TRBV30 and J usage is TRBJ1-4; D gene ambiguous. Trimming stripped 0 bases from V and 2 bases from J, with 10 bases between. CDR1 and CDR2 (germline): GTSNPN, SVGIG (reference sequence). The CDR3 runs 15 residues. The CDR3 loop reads CAWSVQGRTNEKLFF. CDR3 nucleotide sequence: TGTGCCTGGAGTGTACAAGGACGGACTAATGAAAAACTGTTTTTT.

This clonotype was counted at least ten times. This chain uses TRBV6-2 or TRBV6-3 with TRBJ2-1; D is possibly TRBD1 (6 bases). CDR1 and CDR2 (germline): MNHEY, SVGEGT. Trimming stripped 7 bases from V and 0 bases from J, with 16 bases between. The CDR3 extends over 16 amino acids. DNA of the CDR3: TGTGCCAGCATCCAAACCGGGACACCCTCCTACAATGAGCAGTTCTTC. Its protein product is CASIQTGTPSYNEQFF.

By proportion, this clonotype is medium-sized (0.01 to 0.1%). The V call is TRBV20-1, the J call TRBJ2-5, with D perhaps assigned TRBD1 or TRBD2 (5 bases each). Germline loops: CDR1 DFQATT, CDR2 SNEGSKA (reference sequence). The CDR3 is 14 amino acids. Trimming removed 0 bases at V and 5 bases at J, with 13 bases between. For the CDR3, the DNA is TGCAGTGCTAGAGATTCGGTTGGGACGGAGACCCAGTACTTC. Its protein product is CSARDSVGTETQYF.

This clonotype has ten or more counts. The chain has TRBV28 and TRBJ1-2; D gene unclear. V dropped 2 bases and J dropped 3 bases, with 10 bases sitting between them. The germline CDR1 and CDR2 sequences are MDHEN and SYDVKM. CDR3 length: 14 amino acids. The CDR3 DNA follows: TGTGCCAGCAGTTTAAAAGACATATACTATGGCTACACCTTC. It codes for CASSLKDIYYGYTF.

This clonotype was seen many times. The DNA for the CDR3 is TGTGCCAGCAGTTTAAACCAGCGGGTCTATGGCTACACCTTC. Protein: CASSLNQRVYGYTF. The chain has TRBV5-4 and TRBJ1-2; D gene unclear. V lost 5 bases and J lost 4, with 15 bases in between. Germline values: CDR1 SGHNT, CDR2 YYREEE (reference sequence). The CDR3 covers 14 residues. Together with reference TRBV5-4 and TRBJ1-2, the CDR3 gives the full variable domain: ETGVTQSPTHLIKTRGQQVTLRCSSQSGHNTVSWYQQALGQGPQFIFQYYREEENGRGNFPPRFSGLQFPNYSSELNVNALELDDSALYLCASSLNQRVYGYTFGSGTRLTVV.

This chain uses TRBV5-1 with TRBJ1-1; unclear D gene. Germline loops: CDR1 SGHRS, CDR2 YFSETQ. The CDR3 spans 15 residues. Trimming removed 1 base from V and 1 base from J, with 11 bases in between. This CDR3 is CASSLPVGGNTEAFF. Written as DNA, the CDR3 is TGCGCCAGCAGCTTGCCAGTGGGTGGGAACACTGAAGCTTTCTTT.